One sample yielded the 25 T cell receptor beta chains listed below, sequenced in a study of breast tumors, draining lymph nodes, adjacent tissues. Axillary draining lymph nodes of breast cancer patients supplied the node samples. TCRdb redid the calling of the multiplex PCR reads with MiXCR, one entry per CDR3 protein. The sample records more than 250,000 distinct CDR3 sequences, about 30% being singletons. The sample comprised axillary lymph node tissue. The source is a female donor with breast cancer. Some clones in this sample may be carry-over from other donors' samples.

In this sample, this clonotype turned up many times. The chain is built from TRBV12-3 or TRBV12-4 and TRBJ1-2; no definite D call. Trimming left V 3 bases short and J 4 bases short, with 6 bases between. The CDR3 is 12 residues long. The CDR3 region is CASSFRFYGYTF. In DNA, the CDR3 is TGTGCCAGCAGTTTCCGGTTCTATGGCTACACCTTC.

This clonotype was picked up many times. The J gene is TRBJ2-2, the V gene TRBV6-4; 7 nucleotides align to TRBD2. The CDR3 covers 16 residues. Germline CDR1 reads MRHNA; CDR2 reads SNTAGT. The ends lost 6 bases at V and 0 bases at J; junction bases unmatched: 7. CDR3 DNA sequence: TGTGCCAGCAGCGCAACCAGCGGGGCGAACACCGGGGAGCTGTTTTTT. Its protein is CASSATSGANTGELFF.

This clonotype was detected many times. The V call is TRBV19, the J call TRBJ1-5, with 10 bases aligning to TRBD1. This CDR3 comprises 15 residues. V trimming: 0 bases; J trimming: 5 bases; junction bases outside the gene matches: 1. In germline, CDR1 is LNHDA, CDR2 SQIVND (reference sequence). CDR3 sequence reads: CASSIEGQGYQPQHF. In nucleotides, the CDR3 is TGTGCCAGTAGTATAGAGGGACAGGGGTATCAGCCCCAGCATTTT. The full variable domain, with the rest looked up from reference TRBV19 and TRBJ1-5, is DGGITQSPKYLFRKEGQNVTLSCEQNLNHDAMYWYRQDPGQGLRLIYYSQIVNDFQKGDIAEGYSVSREKKESFPLTVTSAQKNPTAFYLCASSIEGQGYQPQHFGDGTRLSIL.

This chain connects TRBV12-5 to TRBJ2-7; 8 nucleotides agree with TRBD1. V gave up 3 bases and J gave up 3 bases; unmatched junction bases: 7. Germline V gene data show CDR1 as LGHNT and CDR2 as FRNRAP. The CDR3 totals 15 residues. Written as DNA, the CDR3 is TGTGCTAGTGGTTTCGCACAGGGGGACAACTACGAGCAGTACTTC. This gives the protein CASGFAQGDNYEQYF.

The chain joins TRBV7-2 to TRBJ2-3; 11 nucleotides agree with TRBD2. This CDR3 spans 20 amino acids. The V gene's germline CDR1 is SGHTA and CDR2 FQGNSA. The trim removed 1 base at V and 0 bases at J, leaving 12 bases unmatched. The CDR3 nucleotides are TGTGCCAGCAGCTTAGGAGACAGGGGACTAGCGGAAACTAGCACAGATACGCAGTATTTT. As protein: CASSLGDRGLAETSTDTQYF.

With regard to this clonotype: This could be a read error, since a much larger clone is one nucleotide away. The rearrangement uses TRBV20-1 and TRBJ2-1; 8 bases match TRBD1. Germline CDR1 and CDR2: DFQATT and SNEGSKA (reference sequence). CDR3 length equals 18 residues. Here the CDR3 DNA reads TGCAGTGCTACAGGACAGGGCCCTCACTTCAGCTCCTACAATAAGCAGTTCTTC. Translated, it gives CSATGQGPHFSSYNKQFF.

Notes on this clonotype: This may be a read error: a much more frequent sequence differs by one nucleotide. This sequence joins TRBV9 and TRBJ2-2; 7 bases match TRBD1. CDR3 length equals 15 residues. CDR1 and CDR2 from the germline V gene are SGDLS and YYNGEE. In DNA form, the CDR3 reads TGTGCCAGCAGCACCCGGACAGGACAGACCGGGGAGCCGTTTTTT. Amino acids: CASSTRTGQTGEPFF.

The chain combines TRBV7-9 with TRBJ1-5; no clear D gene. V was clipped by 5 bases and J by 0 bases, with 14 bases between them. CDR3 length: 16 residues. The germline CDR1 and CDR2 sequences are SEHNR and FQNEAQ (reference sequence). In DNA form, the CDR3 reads TGTGCCAGCAGCCCAGATCGCAGACCTAGCAATCAGCCCCAGCATTTT. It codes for CASSPDRRPSNQPQHF.

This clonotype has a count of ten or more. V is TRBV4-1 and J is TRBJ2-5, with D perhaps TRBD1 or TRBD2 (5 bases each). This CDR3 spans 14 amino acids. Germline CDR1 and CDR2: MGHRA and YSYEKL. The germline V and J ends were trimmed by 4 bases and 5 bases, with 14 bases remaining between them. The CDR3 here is CASSPGTLMETQYF. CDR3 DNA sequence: TGCGCCAGCAGCCCGGGGACCTTGATGGAGACCCAGTACTTC.

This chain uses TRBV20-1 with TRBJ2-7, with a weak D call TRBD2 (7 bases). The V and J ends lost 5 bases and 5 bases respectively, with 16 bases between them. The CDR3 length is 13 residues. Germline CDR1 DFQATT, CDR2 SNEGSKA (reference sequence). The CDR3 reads CSAPGGGSHEQYF. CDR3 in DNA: TGCAGTGCTCCTGGGGGCGGGAGCCACGAGCAGTACTTC.

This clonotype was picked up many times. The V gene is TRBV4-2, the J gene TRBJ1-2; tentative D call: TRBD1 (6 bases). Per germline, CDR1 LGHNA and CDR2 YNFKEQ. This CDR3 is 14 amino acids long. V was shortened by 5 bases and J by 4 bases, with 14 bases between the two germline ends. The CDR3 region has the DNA TGTGCCAGCAGCTCTAGTGGACAGATCTATGGCTACACCTTC. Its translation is CASSSSGQIYGYTF.

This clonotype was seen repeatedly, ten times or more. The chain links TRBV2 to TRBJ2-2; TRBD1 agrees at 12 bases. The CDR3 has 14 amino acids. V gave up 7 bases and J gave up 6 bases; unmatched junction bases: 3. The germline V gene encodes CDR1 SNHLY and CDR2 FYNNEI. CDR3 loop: CASKGQGAPGELFF. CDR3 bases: TGTGCCAGCAAGGGACAGGGGGCCCCCGGGGAGCTGTTTTTT. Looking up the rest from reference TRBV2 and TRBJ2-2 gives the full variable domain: EPEVTQTPSHQVTQMGQEVILRCVPISNHLYFYWYRQILGQKVEFLVSFYNNEISEKSEIFDDQFSVERPDGSNFTLKIRSTKLEDSAMYFCASKGQGAPGELFFGEGSRLTVL.

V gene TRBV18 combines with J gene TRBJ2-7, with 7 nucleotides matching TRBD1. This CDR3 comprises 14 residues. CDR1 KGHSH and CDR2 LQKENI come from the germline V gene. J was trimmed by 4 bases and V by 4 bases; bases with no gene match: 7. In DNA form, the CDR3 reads TGTGCCAGCTCACTGGGGACAGCCCGTTACGAGCAGTACTTC. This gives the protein CASSLGTARYEQYF.

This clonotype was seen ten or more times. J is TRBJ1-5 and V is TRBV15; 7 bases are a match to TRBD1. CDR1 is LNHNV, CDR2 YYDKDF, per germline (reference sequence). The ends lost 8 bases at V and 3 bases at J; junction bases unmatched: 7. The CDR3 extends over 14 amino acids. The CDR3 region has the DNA TGTGCCACCCGAAACAGGGGTTACAATCAGCCCCAGCATTTT. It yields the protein CATRNRGYNQPQHF.

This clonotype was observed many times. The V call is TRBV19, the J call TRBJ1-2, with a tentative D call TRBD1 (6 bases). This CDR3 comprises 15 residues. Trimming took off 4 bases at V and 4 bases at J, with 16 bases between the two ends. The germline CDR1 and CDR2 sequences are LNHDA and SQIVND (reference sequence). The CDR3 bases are TGTGCCAGTAGTAAAGGGGGTGAGATAGGCTATGGCTACACCTTC. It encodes CASSKGGEIGYGYTF.

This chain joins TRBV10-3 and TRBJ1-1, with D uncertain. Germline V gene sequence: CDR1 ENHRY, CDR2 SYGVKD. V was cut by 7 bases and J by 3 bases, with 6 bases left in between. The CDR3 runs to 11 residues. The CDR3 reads CAIKEDTEAFF. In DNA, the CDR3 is TGTGCCATCAAAGAGGACACTGAAGCTTTCTTT.

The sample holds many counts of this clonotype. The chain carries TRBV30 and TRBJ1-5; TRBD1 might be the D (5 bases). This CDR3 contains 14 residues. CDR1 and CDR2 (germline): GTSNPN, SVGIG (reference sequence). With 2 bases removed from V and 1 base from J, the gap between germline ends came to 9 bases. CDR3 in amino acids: CAWSQGGSNQPQHF. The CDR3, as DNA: TGTGCCTGGAGTCAGGGTGGCAGCAATCAGCCCCAGCATTTT.

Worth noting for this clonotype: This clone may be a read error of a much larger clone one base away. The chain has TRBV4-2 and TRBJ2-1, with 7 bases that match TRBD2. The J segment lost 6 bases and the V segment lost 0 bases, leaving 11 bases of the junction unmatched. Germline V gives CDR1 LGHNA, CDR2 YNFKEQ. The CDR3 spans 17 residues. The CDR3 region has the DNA TGTGCCAGCAGCCAAGAAGCAGCTAGCGGCCCCTTCAATGAGCAGTTCTTC. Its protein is CASSQEAASGPFNEQFF.

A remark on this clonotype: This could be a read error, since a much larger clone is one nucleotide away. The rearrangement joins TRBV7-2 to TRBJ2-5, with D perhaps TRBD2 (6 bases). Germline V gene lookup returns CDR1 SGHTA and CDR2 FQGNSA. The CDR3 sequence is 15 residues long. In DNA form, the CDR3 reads TGTGCCAGCAGCTTATGGAGGGCTAGCCAAGAGACCCAGCACTTC. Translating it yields CASSLWRASQETQHF. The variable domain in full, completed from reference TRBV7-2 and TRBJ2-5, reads GAGVSQSPSNKVTEKGKDVELRCDPISGHTALYWYRQSLGQGLEFLIYFQGNSAPDKSGLPSDRFSAERTGGSVSTLTIQRTQQEDSAVYLCASSLWRASQETQHFGPGTRLLVL.

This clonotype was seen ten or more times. In nucleotides, the CDR3 is TGTGCCAGCAGCTTAGTAGTGGGGGTCAATTCTTTGGAGACCCAGTACTTC. Its protein is CASSLVVGVNSLETQYF. The chain carries TRBV11-3 and TRBJ2-5, with D possibly called TRBD1 or TRBD2 (5 bases each). V lost 1 base to trimming and J lost 5 bases, with 20 bases between them. Germline V CDR1 and CDR2: SGHNT, YENEEA. The CDR3 is 17 residues long. Full variable domain (missing parts from reference TRBV11-3 and TRBJ2-5): EAGVVQSPRYKIIEKKQPVAFWCNPISGHNTLYWYLQNLGQGPELLIRYENEEAVDDSQLPKDRFSAERLKGVDSTLKIQPAELGDSAVYLCASSLVVGVNSLETQYFGPGTRLLVL.

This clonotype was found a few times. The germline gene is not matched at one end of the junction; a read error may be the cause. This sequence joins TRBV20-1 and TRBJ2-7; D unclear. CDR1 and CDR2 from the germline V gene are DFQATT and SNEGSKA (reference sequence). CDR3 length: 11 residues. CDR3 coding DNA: TGCAGTGCTAGATTGAGCTACGAGCAGTCCTTC. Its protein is CSARLSYEQSF.

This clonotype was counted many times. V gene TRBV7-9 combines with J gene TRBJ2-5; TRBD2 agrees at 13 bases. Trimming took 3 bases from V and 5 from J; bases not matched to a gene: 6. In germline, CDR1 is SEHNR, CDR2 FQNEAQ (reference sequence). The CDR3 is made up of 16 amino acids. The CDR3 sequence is CASSFTSGRAGETQYF. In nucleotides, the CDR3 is TGTGCCAGCAGCTTTACTAGCGGGAGGGCGGGGGAGACCCAGTACTTC.

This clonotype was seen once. The CDR3 is CASVEVNRAGEQFF. The CDR3 DNA reads TGTGCCAGCGTTGAAGTCAACAGGGCTGGTGAGCAGTTCTTC. This sequence joins TRBV2 and TRBJ2-1; possible D gene TRBD1, 6 bases. The V gene's germline CDR1 is SNHLY and CDR2 FYNNEI. Trimming cost V 8 bases and J 9 bases, with 20 bases left between them. This CDR3 region has 14 residues.

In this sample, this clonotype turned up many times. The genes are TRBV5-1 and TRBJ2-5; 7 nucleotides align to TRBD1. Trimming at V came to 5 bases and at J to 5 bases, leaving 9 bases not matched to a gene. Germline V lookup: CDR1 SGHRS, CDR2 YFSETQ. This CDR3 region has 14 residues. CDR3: CASSRANRGETQYF. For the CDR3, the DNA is TGCGCCAGCAGTCGGGCCAACAGGGGCGAGACCCAGTACTTC.

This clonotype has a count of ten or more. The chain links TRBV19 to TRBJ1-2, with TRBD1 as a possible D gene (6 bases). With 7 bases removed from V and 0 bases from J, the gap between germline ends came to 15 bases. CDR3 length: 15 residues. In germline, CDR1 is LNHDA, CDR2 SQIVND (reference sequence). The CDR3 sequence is CASTADRTANYGYTF. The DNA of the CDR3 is TGTGCCAGTACCGCTGACAGGACTGCTAACTATGGCTACACCTTC.